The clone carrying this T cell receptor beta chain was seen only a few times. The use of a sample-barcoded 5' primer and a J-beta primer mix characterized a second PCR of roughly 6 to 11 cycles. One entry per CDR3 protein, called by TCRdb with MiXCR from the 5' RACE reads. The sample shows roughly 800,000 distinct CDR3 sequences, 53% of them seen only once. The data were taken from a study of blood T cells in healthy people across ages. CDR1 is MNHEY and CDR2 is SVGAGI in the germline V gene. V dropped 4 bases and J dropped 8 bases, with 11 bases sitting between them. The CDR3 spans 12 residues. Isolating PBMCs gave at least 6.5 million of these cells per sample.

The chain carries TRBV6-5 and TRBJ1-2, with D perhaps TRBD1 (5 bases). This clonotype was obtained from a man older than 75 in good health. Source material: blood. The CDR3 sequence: CASSFAGQGYTF. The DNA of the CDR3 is TGTGCCAGCAGTTTCGCAGGGCAGGGCTACACCTTC.